This TCR beta chain is drawn from a study of blood T cell repertoires in COVID-19. Study information: T cells, B-cell-depleted T cells, or PBMCs supplied cDNA or gDNA.

How the authors handled the data: It was from reference gene primer amplification that nucleated cell counts were estimated. TCRdb's table, derived via immunoSEQ multiplex PCR, lists solely in-frame clones and lacks some. V and J calls and clone size are copied from that table; D and trimming were computed from the DNA. The table lists around 380,000 clones, over 75% of them singletons. V was trimmed by 5 bases and J by 3 bases, leaving 16 bases between them. The germline V gene encodes CDR1 SGHVS and CDR2 FNYEAQ. There are 15 residues in the CDR3. Cohorts were determined from participant-reported clinical history. Cohort 3 donors were reported recovered after two negative PCRs, clearance, or symptom resolution.

The sample was PBMCs or T cells enriched from blood (not recorded which). J is TRBJ1-2 and V is TRBV7-6; D may be TRBD1 (6 bases). The sequence came from a man aged 25-40 years who had recovered from COVID-19. The CDR3 region is CASSPRGGRDYGYTF. The CDR3 DNA is TGTGCCAGCAGCCCCCGTGGGGGCAGGGACTATGGCTACACCTTC.